These 30 T cell receptor beta chains were all obtained from the same sample, sequenced in a study of graft-versus-host responses after intestinal transplantation (dated by TCRdb to about 2021). The library was generated by the immunoSEQ multiplex PCR assay. This immuneACCESS table, as held by TCRdb, lists in-frame sequences with V and J called but not all clones. Of the missing ones, under half trace to an unresolved V gene in checked studies; the others have no known cause. The sample table holds about 47,000 clones, of which approximately 92% were seen once. The biggest ten clones account for about 5.9% of the sample. Sequenced here: PBMCs, sampled 750 to 850 days after a first intestinal transplant, on the day of a second. All receptors come from a human patient who received an intestinal transplant, so some T cells may come from the graft donor.

The chain joins TRBV29-1 to TRBJ2-1; 9 nucleotides agree with TRBD2. Germline CDR1 and CDR2: SQVTM and ANQGSEA. Germline trimming cut 1 base from V and 4 bases from J; bases unmatched to any gene: 5. The CDR3 consists of 15 residues. As DNA, the CDR3 is TGCAGCGTTGAAGGACTAGCGGAGTCTTACAATGAGCAGTTCTTC. Translation gives CSVEGLAESYNEQFF.

The chain carries TRBV7-2 and TRBJ2-7, with D tentatively TRBD2 (6 bases). This CDR3 has 15 amino acids. V lost 1 base and J lost 2, with 12 bases in between. The germline CDR1 and CDR2 sequences are SGHTA and FQGNSA. The CDR3: CASSLGAGPAYEQYF. CDR3 nucleotide sequence: TGTGCCAGCAGCTTAGGGGCGGGGCCGGCCTACGAGCAGTACTTC.

The V gene is TRBV4-2, the J gene TRBJ2-1; 10 nucleotides match TRBD2. CDR3 size: 15 residues. Germline loops: CDR1 LGHNA, CDR2 YNFKEQ. The V segment lost 4 bases and the J segment 0 bases; nucleotides outside the gene matches: 0. CDR3 DNA sequence: TGTGCCAGCAGCCTAGCGGGAGGCTCCTACAATGAGCAGTTCTTC. Translating it yields CASSLAGGSYNEQFF.

The rearrangement uses TRBV21-1 and TRBJ2-7; no check of the table's D call, TRBD2, against the DNA was made. TRBV21-1 is assigned pseudogene status. The CDR3 is made up of 18 amino acids. CDR3 sequence (DNA): TGTGCCAGCAGCAAGGGACTAGCGGGAGGGCCTGAATCCTACGGGCAGTACTTC. Protein: CASSKGLAGGPESYGQYF.

This chain connects TRBV4-2 to TRBJ2-7; no firm D call. The CDR3 length is 16 residues. Germline values: CDR1 LGHNA, CDR2 YNFKEQ. V was clipped by 2 bases and J by 0 bases, with 14 bases between them. The CDR3 loop reads CASSQLGDINSYEQYF. The CDR3 region has the DNA TGTGCCAGCAGCCAATTAGGCGACATCAACTCCTACGAGCAGTACTTC.

This sequence joins TRBV6-1 and TRBJ1-2; no firm D call. V was clipped by 1 base and J by 1 base, with 7 bases between them. Germline V gives CDR1 MNHNS, CDR2 SASEGT. The CDR3 spans 14 residues. CDR3 DNA: TGTGCCAGCAGTGAAGTAGCAGTTAACTATGGCTACACCTTC. Amino acid sequence: CASSEVAVNYGYTF.

The chain recombines TRBV19 with TRBJ2-5, with TRBD2 matching 13 bases. J lost 4 bases, V lost 3 bases, and 14 bases had no gene match. Per germline, CDR1 LNHDA and CDR2 SQIVND (reference sequence). The CDR3 is 19 amino acids. CDR3 in DNA: TGTGCCAGTAGTATGGGCGCCGGGACTAGCGGGATCGAGGGAGAGACCCAGTACTTC. This gives the protein CASSMGAGTSGIEGETQYF.

In its sample, this clone was seen a few times. This rearrangement joins TRBV9 to TRBJ2-1; TRBD2 aligns across 16 bases. This CDR3 region has 17 residues. V lost 0 bases and J lost 12; bases outside the gene matches: 9. Germline CDR1 SGDLS, CDR2 YYNGEE. The CDR3 bases are TGTGCCAGCAGCGTAGAAGGGTGGGGACTAGCGGGAGGGACGCAGTTCTTC. Amino acid sequence: CASSVEGWGLAGGTQFF.

The V call is TRBV27, the J call TRBJ2-7, with D hard to call. V lost 6 bases and J lost 2, with 11 bases in between. The CDR3 consists of 13 residues. Germline values: CDR1 MNHEY, CDR2 SMNVEV (reference sequence). CDR3 DNA sequence: TGTGCCAGCAGCCCTGGACGGACCTACGAGCAGTACTTC. It is translated as CASSPGRTYEQYF.

This chain uses TRBV7-8 with TRBJ1-4; D gene ambiguous. The germline V and J ends were trimmed by 1 base and 6 bases, with 15 bases remaining between them. CDR3 length equals 16 residues. Germline V lookup: CDR1 SGHVS, CDR2 FQNEAQ. In DNA form, the CDR3 reads TGTGCCAGCAGCTTAGGTCCCCAACGGTCGGATGAAAAACTGTTTTTT. Its protein product is CASSLGPQRSDEKLFF.

The chain links TRBV7-9 to TRBJ1-2; D may be TRBD1 (5 bases). The V end was cut by 0 bases, the J end by 7 bases, with 12 bases between. The CDR3 extends over 14 amino acids. From germline, CDR1 is SEHNR and CDR2 FQNEAQ (reference sequence). The CDR3 DNA follows: TGTGCCAGCAGCTTAGCGAAGGGACGGGTTGGCTACACCTTC. Its protein is CASSLAKGRVGYTF.

This sequence joins TRBV5-1 and TRBJ2-7; D call uncertain. Per germline, CDR1 SGHRS and CDR2 YFSETQ. CDR3 length: 13 amino acids. The V and J ends lost 0 bases and 2 bases respectively, with 6 bases between them. The CDR3 sequence: CASSLGSTYEQYF. CDR3 nucleotide sequence: TGCGCCAGCAGCTTGGGGTCAACCTACGAGCAGTACTTC. The full variable domain, rest sourced from reference TRBV5-1 and TRBJ2-7, is KAGVTQTPRYLIKTRGQQVTLSCSPISGHRSVSWYQQTPGQGLQFLFEYFSETQRNKGNFPGRFSGRQFSNSRSEMNVSTLELGDSALYLCASSLGSTYEQYFGPGTRLTVT.

The J gene is TRBJ2-5, the V gene TRBV4-3, with D perhaps matching TRBD1 (5 bases). Per germline, CDR1 LGHNA and CDR2 YSLEER. The V gene lost 0 bases and the J gene lost 3 bases, with 5 bases spanning the gap. The CDR3 has 13 amino acids. CDR3 coding DNA: TGCGCCAGCAGCCAAGAAGGGGAAGAGACCCAGTACTTC. This sequence encodes CASSQEGEETQYF.

This clone was found once. This rearrangement joins TRBV7-3 to TRBJ2-1; D gene unclear. CDR3 length: 13 residues. The germline CDR1 and CDR2 sequences are SGHTA and FQGTGA. Between the trimmed V and J ends, which lost 3 bases and 12 bases, there was a span of 15 bases. The CDR3 nucleotides read TGTGCCAGCAGCTTGGCCCTATTTTCGGTGCAGTTCTTC. It codes for CASSLALFSVQFF.

The CDR3 loop reads CASSEPALLGYTQYF. The CDR3 bases are TGTGCCAGCAGTGAACCCGCATTGCTCGGGTATACGCAGTATTTT. The chain recombines TRBV6-1 with TRBJ2-3; D unresolved. The CDR3 runs 15 residues. Per the germline V gene, CDR1 is MNHNS and CDR2 is SASEGT. Trimming cost V 2 bases and J 7 bases, with 16 bases left between them.

This CDR3 is CASSYSANQETQYF. CDR3 bases: TGTGCCAGCAGTTACTCTGCTAACCAAGAGACCCAGTACTTC. The V call is TRBV6-5, the J call TRBJ2-5, with D hard to call. This CDR3 region has 14 residues. The V gene lost 0 bases and the J gene lost 0 bases, with 5 bases spanning the gap. Germline V gives CDR1 MNHEY, CDR2 SVGAGI.

The chain uses TRBV7-2 and TRBJ1-4; D ambiguous. The CDR3 length is 15 residues. Germline CDR1 is SGHTA and CDR2 is FQGNSA. V was shortened by 3 bases and J by 5 bases, with 13 bases between the two germline ends. The CDR3 sequence is CASSFGLSPNEKLFF. The CDR3 bases are TGTGCCAGCAGCTTCGGTCTCAGCCCGAATGAAAAACTGTTTTTT.

V is TRBV25-1 and J is TRBJ1-5, with unresolved D. The V end lost 4 bases, the J end lost 5 bases, and 9 bases lay between the germline ends. Germline V gene lookup returns CDR1 MGHDK and CDR2 SYGVNS. The CDR3 length is 13 residues. The CDR3 loop reads CASSANQYQPQHF. In DNA, the CDR3 is TGTGCCAGCAGTGCTAACCAATATCAGCCCCAGCATTTT.

By its share, this clone is large. The chain employs TRBV6-1 and TRBJ2-2; the D is unclear. The CDR3 totals 13 residues. V was cut by 0 bases and J by 4 bases, with 3 bases left in between. CDR1 and CDR2 (germline): MNHNS, SASEGT. The CDR3 protein is CASSEAGTGELFF. The CDR3 DNA reads as TGTGCCAGCAGTGAAGCGGGCACCGGGGAGCTGTTTTTT.

The V and J genes are TRBV9 and TRBJ1-3, with D maybe TRBD1 (5 bases). This CDR3 region has 15 residues. V was cut by 4 bases and J by 5 bases, with 16 bases left in between. Germline V gives CDR1 SGDLS, CDR2 YYNGEE. The CDR3 DNA sequence: TGTGCCAGCAGCCTCGGGGGGTTTCAAAGAAACACCATATATTTT. Translated, it gives CASSLGGFQRNTIYF.

The V and J genes are TRBV5-1 and TRBJ1-2, with D possibly TRBD1 on 6 matching bases. Germline CDR1 SGHRS, CDR2 YFSETQ. This CDR3 contains 14 residues. V lost 2 bases and J 8 bases, leaving 16 bases between the germline ends. Here the CDR3 reads CASSFGRGGGGYTF. CDR3 nucleotides: TGCGCCAGCAGCTTTGGCAGAGGGGGGGGAGGCTACACCTTC.

The chain uses TRBV5-6 and TRBJ2-2; 9 bases are shared with TRBD1. The V gene's germline CDR1 is SGHDT and CDR2 YYEEEE. Trimming removed 5 bases from V and 4 bases from J; junction bases left unmatched: 3. The CDR3 sequence is 14 residues long. CDR3 DNA sequence: TGTGCCAGCAGACAGGGGGCAATCACCGGGGAGCTGTTTTTT. This gives the protein CASRQGAITGELFF.

V and J are TRBV30 and TRBJ1-1; unclear D gene. Germline lookup yields CDR1 GTSNPN and CDR2 SVGIG (reference sequence). The CDR3 length is 12 residues. V gave up 3 bases and J gave up 4 bases, with 9 bases separating them. CDR3 in DNA: TGTGCCTGGAGGGGTGGGTCCACTGAAGCTTTCTTT. It specifies CAWRGGSTEAFF.

V gene TRBV6-1 combines with J gene TRBJ2-7, with 7 bases lining up with TRBD2. This CDR3 is 13 amino acids long. With V trimmed by 7 bases and J by 0 bases, 3 bases remained unmatched. Per the germline V gene, CDR1 is MNHNS and CDR2 is SASEGT. CDR3 nucleotide sequence: TGTGCCAGCATTGGCGGGAGCTCCTACGAGCAGTACTTC. Amino acids: CASIGGSSYEQYF.

The V and J genes are TRBV5-5 and TRBJ1-5, with D uncertain. This CDR3 has 13 residues. Germline V gene sequence: CDR1 SGHKS, CDR2 YYEKEE (reference sequence). The V and J ends lost 4 bases and 2 bases respectively, with 7 bases between them. The CDR3 loop reads CASSEFRNQPQHF. For the CDR3, the DNA is TGTGCCAGCAGCGAATTTCGCAATCAGCCCCAGCATTTT.

The chain recombines TRBV11-2 with TRBJ2-5; D remains unclear. Near its end, the DNA agrees better with TRBJ2-7, so the J call may be wrong. CDR1 and CDR2 (germline): SGHAT, FQNNGV. The CDR3 runs to 14 residues. The DNA for the CDR3 is TGTGCCAGCAGGCAAGAGTCGTTGGGGTACGAGCAGTACTTC. It yields the protein CASRQESLGYEQYF.

The V gene is TRBV11-2, the J gene TRBJ2-5; 14 bases are shared with TRBD2. Matching the DNA end better, TRBJ2-7 makes the J call doubtful. Germline values: CDR1 SGHAT, CDR2 FQNNGV. The CDR3 is made up of 15 amino acids. This chain's CDR3 is CASSWGLAGEGEQYF. The CDR3 coding sequence is TGTGCCAGCAGCTGGGGACTAGCGGGAGAAGGCGAGCAGTACTTC.

The chain combines TRBV19 with TRBJ1-4; unclear D gene. The CDR3 covers 14 residues. Germline V gene data show CDR1 as LNHDA and CDR2 as SQIVND (reference sequence). The V and J ends lost 6 bases and 3 bases respectively, with 11 bases between them. The CDR3 coding sequence is TGTGCCAGTAGAGATCGGGGTGCTAATGAAAAACTGTTTTTT. Translation gives CASRDRGANEKLFF.

The rearrangement uses TRBV30 and TRBJ2-1; 10 positions agree with TRBD1. This CDR3 has 16 amino acids. Germline-derived CDR1 and CDR2 are GTSNPN and SVGIG (reference sequence). The trim removed 4 bases at V and 8 bases at J, leaving 14 bases unmatched. CDR3 region: CAWKSRTGGSSYEQFF. The CDR3 bases are TGTGCCTGGAAGTCGCGGACAGGGGGATCTTCGTATGAGCAGTTCTTC.

J is TRBJ2-1 and V is TRBV9; D may be TRBD1 or TRBD2 (5 bases each). V was clipped by 1 base and J by 9 bases, with 11 bases between them. The CDR3 sequence is 13 residues long. Per the germline V gene, CDR1 is SGDLS and CDR2 is YYNGEE. CDR3 in amino acids: CASSVLWGSEQFF. The CDR3 DNA sequence: TGTGCCAGCAGCGTATTATGGGGGAGTGAGCAGTTCTTC.